This T cell receptor beta chain was found in a study of OX40 agonist ivuxolimab in advanced cancers. If patients had autoimmune disease history or systemic immunosuppression, they were excluded. Measured with immunoSEQ multiplex PCR; TCRdb has only the in-frame clones, and not every one. There are more than 55,000 clones in the sample; roughly 92% occur only once, and 13% lies in the top ten. Overall study findings and caveats: With doses of 0.1-3.0 mg/kg, partial responders showed among the lowest clonal expansion.

About this clone itself: The antigen remains undetermined.

Germline-derived CDR1 and CDR2 are LGHNA and YSLEER. This CDR3 is built from 14 residues. Losses at the gene ends were 4 bases for V and 5 bases for J; bases not matched to a gene: 1. The sequencing used CD4+ or CD8+ T cells sorted from blood, collected in a trial of the OX40 agonist ivuxolimab. The chain combines TRBV4-3 with TRBJ2-1; 11 nucleotides line up with TRBD2. This TCR was recovered from an adult with an advanced solid tumor such as melanoma, head and neck, liver or kidney cancer. The CDR3 sequence is CASSPGLADNEQFF. The CDR3 DNA reads as TGCGCCAGCAGCCCGGGACTAGCGGACAATGAGCAGTTCTTC.